Each of the 21 T cell receptor beta chains below was sequenced from the same sample in a study of response to subunit inactivated influenza vaccine (dated by TCRdb to between 2017 and 2018). The library relied on RT-PCR. These reads were obtained on an Illumina HiSeq 2500. TCRdb's own reprocessing of the public reads used fastp at Q25 and MiXCR and kept productive beta chains. Each record represents a unique CDR3 protein, reported with the most common genes and DNA among its rows. Counted in this sample were 550,000 to 600,000 distinct CDR3 sequences; about an eighth of them appeared once. The ten largest clones take up roughly a tenth of the sample. This sample comprised PBMCs from blood, obtained on the day of vaccination. These receptors were taken from a man aged 50-59 years who received an inactivated influenza vaccine. Donor details come from another sample of the same person, matched by shared clones.

The V and J genes are TRBV11-2 and TRBJ2-5; either TRBD1 or TRBD2 may fit D (5 bases each). Trimming pared 4 bases from V and 5 bases from J, leaving 20 bases between. Germline-derived CDR1 and CDR2 are SGHAT and FQNNGV. The length of the CDR3 is 16 residues. The CDR3 protein is CASSSHQTGAEETQYF. Here the CDR3 DNA reads TGTGCCAGCAGCTCCCATCAGACCGGGGCGGAGGAGACCCAGTACTTC.

In this sample, this clonotype turned up a few times. The V call is TRBV4-2, the J call TRBJ1-3; weak D call: TRBD1 (6 bases). Germline V gene sequence: CDR1 LGHNA, CDR2 YNFKEQ. The CDR3 is 14 residues long. V was shortened by 9 bases and J by 0 bases, with 12 bases between the two germline ends. The CDR3 loop reads CASGGGGSGNTIYF. In DNA, the CDR3 is TGTGCCAGTGGCGGAGGGGGCTCTGGAAACACCATATATTTT.

This clonotype was recorded a few times. V gene TRBV6-1 combines with J gene TRBJ1-6; D gene unclear. This CDR3 region has 14 residues. V lost 6 bases, J lost 4 bases, and 10 bases lay in between. CDR1 is MNHNS, CDR2 SASEGT, per germline. Here the CDR3 DNA reads TGTGCCAGCAGGGCCGGGCCATATAATTCACCCCTCCACTTT. Its translation: CASRAGPYNSPLHF.

The rearrangement uses TRBV6-1 and TRBJ1-4; D possibly corresponds to TRBD1 (6 bases). CDR1 is MNHNS and CDR2 is SASEGT in the germline V gene. This CDR3 comprises 14 residues. Trimming removed 7 bases from V and 7 bases from J, with 16 bases in between. Written as DNA, the CDR3 is TGTGCCAGCATGGGGGCAGGGTTGGTTGAAAAACTGTTTTTT. Protein sequence: CASMGAGLVEKLFF.

This clonotype was seen more than once but under ten times. The genes are TRBV20-1 and TRBJ2-1; 15 nucleotides align to TRBD2. The CDR3 covers 15 residues. CDR1 DFQATT and CDR2 SNEGSKA come from the germline V gene (reference sequence). Trimming removed 4 bases from V and 8 bases from J; junction bases left unmatched: 6. The CDR3 loop reads CSATQRTSGRDEQFF. The CDR3 region has the DNA TGCAGTGCTACCCAAAGGACTAGCGGGAGGGATGAGCAGTTCTTC.

This chain links TRBV5-6 with TRBJ2-3, with TRBD1 as a possible D gene (5 bases). With 3 bases removed from V and 6 bases from J, the gap between germline ends came to 17 bases. CDR3 length: 15 residues. The germline gives CDR1 SGHDT, CDR2 YYEEEE. CDR3 sequence: CASSYLTRVRDTQYF. The CDR3 bases are TGTGCCAGCAGCTACTTGACCAGGGTGCGGGATACGCAGTATTTT.

This clonotype showed up just a few times. This chain connects TRBV4-3 to TRBJ1-3; D is unresolved. This CDR3 has 16 residues. Trimming cost V 2 bases and J 0 bases, with 11 bases left between them. From germline, CDR1 is LGHNA and CDR2 YSLEER. CDR3 nucleotides: TGCGCCAGCAGCCAAAACCCGGGTATCTCTGGAAACACCATATATTTT. Translating it yields CASSQNPGISGNTIYF.

V is TRBV20-1 and J is TRBJ2-7; 9 nucleotides agree with TRBD1. The CDR3 spans 12 residues. Germline CDR1 is DFQATT and CDR2 is SNEGSKA (reference sequence). The V segment lost 3 bases and the J segment 8 bases; nucleotides outside the gene matches: 5. The CDR3 sequence: CSASNRGHKQYF. The CDR3 nucleotides are TGCAGTGCTAGTAACAGGGGGCACAAGCAGTACTTC.

The genes are TRBV20-1 and TRBJ2-4; 9 bases align to TRBD1. Germline V CDR1 and CDR2: DFQATT, SNEGSKA (reference sequence). This CDR3 comprises 15 residues. J was trimmed by 7 bases and V by 2 bases; bases with no gene match: 9. CDR3 residues: CSARTSGTGSNIQYF. In DNA form, the CDR3 reads TGCAGTGCTAGAACGTCCGGGACAGGGTCGAACATTCAGTACTTC.

This clonotype was seen more than once but under ten times. The chain combines TRBV14 with TRBJ2-7, with D uncertain. Germline V gene sequence: CDR1 SGHDN, CDR2 FVKESK. The CDR3 length is 15 residues. V lost 2 bases, J lost 2 bases, and 13 bases lay in between. The CDR3 DNA sequence: TGTGCCAGCAGCCAATATCGTCGGGCTCCCTACGAGCAGTACTTC. This codes for CASSQYRRAPYEQYF.

The chain couples TRBV6-1 to TRBJ2-3; 8 bases line up with TRBD1. Losses at the gene ends were 8 bases for V and 3 bases for J; bases not matched to a gene: 7. The CDR3 is 14 residues long. Germline V gene lookup returns CDR1 MNHNS and CDR2 SASEGT. CDR3 nucleotide sequence: TGTGCCAGCGGAGACAGGGGCCGGACAGATACGCAGTATTTT. Translating it yields CASGDRGRTDTQYF.

V and J are TRBV29-1 and TRBJ2-2; D remains ambiguous. The V end lost 4 bases, the J end lost 0 bases, and 6 bases lay between the germline ends. The length of the CDR3 is 13 residues. Per germline, CDR1 SQVTM and CDR2 ANQGSEA. The CDR3 DNA sequence: TGCAGCGTTGCCGGAACGAACACCGGGGAGCTGTTTTTT. The encoded protein is CSVAGTNTGELFF.

This clonotype was seen a handful of times. The chain couples TRBV7-9 to TRBJ1-2, with D perhaps TRBD1 (5 bases). Germline-derived CDR1 and CDR2 are SEHNR and FQNEAQ (reference sequence). The CDR3 has 13 amino acids. The V gene lost 6 bases and the J gene lost 4 bases, with 12 bases spanning the gap. CDR3 region: CASRQGGFYGYTF. For the CDR3, the DNA is TGTGCCAGCAGGCAGGGTGGATTCTATGGCTACACCTTC.

CDR3 sequence (DNA): TGTGCCAGCAGCTTATCGGGACAGCTCCAAGGGAACGAGCAGTACTTC. Translation: CASSLSGQLQGNEQYF. The chain couples TRBV11-2 to TRBJ2-7, with TRBD1 identical over 7 bases. With V trimmed by 2 bases and J by 5 bases, 12 bases remained unmatched. This CDR3 comprises 16 residues. Germline lookup yields CDR1 SGHAT and CDR2 FQNNGV.

This clonotype was counted many times. V usage is TRBV7-2 and J usage is TRBJ1-1, with D unresolved. Trimming cost V 6 bases and J 0 bases, with 8 bases left between them. This CDR3 comprises 13 residues. Germline-derived CDR1 and CDR2 are SGHTA and FQGNSA. As DNA, the CDR3 is TGTGCCAGCAGTGGACGGATGAACACTGAAGCTTTCTTT. Translation: CASSGRMNTEAFF.

This clonotype has only a few counts. The rearrangement joins TRBV6-2 or TRBV6-3 to TRBJ1-2; D unclear. The CDR3 runs to 20 residues. Germline V gives CDR1 MNHEY, CDR2 SVGEGT. The V end was cut by 0 bases, the J end by 0 bases, with 23 bases between. This CDR3 reads CASSYSILPTSRLANYGYTF. The CDR3 coding sequence is TGTGCCAGCAGTTACTCGATCCTACCGACATCCAGATTAGCTAACTATGGCTACACCTTC.

This clonotype was picked up a small number of times. The J gene is TRBJ2-7, the V gene TRBV5-6, with D perhaps matching TRBD1 or TRBD2 (5 bases each). The germline gives CDR1 SGHDT, CDR2 YYEEEE. Trimming removed 4 bases at V and 1 base at J, with 9 bases between. The CDR3 consists of 13 residues. The CDR3 coding sequence is TGTGCCAGCAGCCGGGACGTTTCCTACGAGCAGTACTTC. This translates into CASSRDVSYEQYF. The full variable domain, its missing parts supplied by reference TRBV5-6 and TRBJ2-7, is DAGVTQSPTHLIKTRGQQVTLRCSPKSGHDTVSWYQQALGQGPQFIFQYYEEEERQRGNFPDRFSGHQFPNYSSELNVNALLLGDSALYLCASSRDVSYEQYFGPGTRLTVT.

J is TRBJ2-2 and V is TRBV21-1. TRBV21-1 is classified as a pseudogene. The CDR3 contains 17 residues. Here the CDR3 reads CASSKLEPTTNTGELFF. CDR3 DNA sequence: TGTGCCAGCAGCAAACTCGAGCCGACAACGAACACCGGGGAGCTGTTTTTT.

The sample holds many counts of this clonotype. V and J are TRBV29-1 and TRBJ2-1; 7 bases are shared with TRBD1. CDR1 and CDR2 (germline): SQVTM, ANQGSEA. J lost 1 base, V lost 4 bases, and 10 bases had no gene match. The CDR3 is 16 amino acids. The DNA of the CDR3 is TGCAGCGTTGTATTTCTAGGGGGCGTATCCTACAATGAGCAGTTCTTC. It codes for CSVVFLGGVSYNEQFF.

This clonotype was seen only a few times. The gene calls are TRBV6-2 or TRBV6-3 and TRBJ1-2; D unresolved. This CDR3 is 13 amino acids long. Germline values: CDR1 MNHEY, CDR2 SVGEGT. Trimming cost V 2 bases and J 2 bases, with 6 bases left between them. Here the CDR3 reads CASSYNKNYGYTF. The CDR3 DNA reads as TGTGCCAGCAGTTACAACAAAAACTATGGCTACACCTTC.

This clonotype was counted a few times. This chain connects TRBV6-1 to TRBJ1-2; D not resolved. V was trimmed by 0 bases and J by 4 bases, leaving 9 bases between them. Germline V gene sequence: CDR1 MNHNS, CDR2 SASEGT. CDR3 length equals 14 residues. Here the CDR3 DNA reads TGTGCCAGCAGTGAAGCGTCCGCCGGCTATGGCTACACCTTC. Translated: CASSEASAGYGYTF.